The 14 T cell receptor beta chains listed next were all sequenced from one sample in a study of blood T cells in healthy people across ages. A second PCR, run for about 7 to 11 cycles, used a sample-barcoded 5' primer plus a J-beta primer mix. TCRdb ran MiXCR on the 5' RACE reads and lists one entry per CDR3 protein. The profile shows hundreds of thousands of distinct CDR3 sequences, roughly 30% of them singletons. The specimen was blood. These receptors were taken from a woman aged 80 or over in good health.

This clonotype was observed at least ten times. A read error may explain this, as a much larger clone is one base away. This chain uses TRBV3-1 with TRBJ2-5; no clear D gene. In germline, CDR1 is LGHDT, CDR2 YNNKEL (reference sequence). This CDR3 region has 15 residues. Deletions cut 1 base from V and 11 bases from J, with 20 bases between. The CDR3 region is CASSQGATVYNEQYF. The DNA for the CDR3 is TGTGCCAGCAGCCAAGGTGCGACCGTCTACAATGAGCAGTACTTC.

This chain joins TRBV7-2 and TRBJ2-5; 16 bases are a match to TRBD2. Germline lookup yields CDR1 SGHTA and CDR2 FQGNSA. The CDR3 extends over 16 amino acids. After removal of 7 bases from V and 5 bases from J, the junction contained 7 bases not matched to a gene. The DNA of the CDR3 is TGTGCCAGCACCCTAGGGACTAGCGGGGGGGCGGAGACCCAGTACTTC. Its translation: CASTLGTSGGAETQYF. The whole variable domain, filled in from reference TRBV7-2 and TRBJ2-5, reads GAGVSQSPSNKVTEKGKDVELRCDPISGHTALYWYRQSLGQGLEFLIYFQGNSAPDKSGLPSDRFSAERTGGSVSTLTIQRTQQEDSAVYLCASTLGTSGGAETQYFGPGTRLLVL.

This clonotype was counted only a few times. V gene TRBV7-8 combines with J gene TRBJ1-1; 8 nucleotides line up with TRBD1. In germline, CDR1 is SGHVS, CDR2 FQNEAQ. The CDR3 consists of 17 residues. Unmatched junction bases numbered 11, after V lost 3 bases and J lost 2 bases. The CDR3 is CASSFSETGVLNTEAFF. The CDR3 region has the DNA TGTGCCAGCAGCTTTAGCGAGACAGGGGTCTTAAACACTGAAGCTTTCTTT.

The rearrangement links TRBV27 to TRBJ2-5, with D perhaps TRBD1 (7 bases). The germline CDR1 and CDR2 sequences are MNHEY and SMNVEV (reference sequence). The CDR3 loop spans 16 amino acids. Trimming took 6 bases from V and 7 from J, leaving 24 bases between them. DNA for the CDR3: TGTGCCAGCAGGCCGACAGGGACTGTAGGGTTGGGGACCCAGTACTTC. Translation: CASRPTGTVGLGTQYF.

Turning to this clonotype: This could be a read error, since a much larger clone is one nucleotide away. This chain links TRBV29-1 with TRBJ2-1; weak D call: TRBD1 (5 bases). This CDR3 is 11 amino acids long. Germline CDR1 and CDR2: SQVTM and ANQGSEA. V lost 8 bases, J lost 7 bases, and 12 bases lay in between. As DNA, the CDR3 is TGCAGCTTCGACAGCCGGAATGAGCAGTTCTTC. Protein product: CSFDSRNEQFF.

This clonotype showed up many times. The chain combines TRBV6-6 with TRBJ2-3, with no clear D. In germline, CDR1 is MNHNY, CDR2 SVGAGI (reference sequence). This CDR3 is built from 16 residues. Trimming left V 0 bases short and J 4 bases short, with 14 bases between. The CDR3 DNA is TGTGCCAGCAGTTACTCGGCAGGCCAGACGGCAGATACGCAGTATTTT. Its translation is CASSYSAGQTADTQYF.

This clonotype was seen a handful of times. This chain connects TRBV3-1 to TRBJ1-1, with D perhaps matching TRBD1 (5 bases). Per germline, CDR1 LGHDT and CDR2 YNNKEL (reference sequence). The CDR3 has 12 residues. Trimming took off 6 bases at V and 5 bases at J, with 10 bases between the two ends. In DNA, the CDR3 is TGTGCCAGCAGTGGGGGACGGACTGAAGCTTTCTTT. Translated: CASSGGRTEAFF. The full variable domain, with the rest looked up from reference TRBV3-1 and TRBJ1-1, is DTAVSQTPKYLVTQMGNDKSIKCEQNLGHDTMYWYKQDSKKFLKIMFSYNNKELIINETVPNRFSPKSPDKAHLNLHINSLELGDSAVYFCASSGGRTEAFFGQGTRLTVV.

The rearrangement links TRBV20-1 to TRBJ2-5; 12 bases are shared with TRBD1. Gene TRBJ2-7 matches the end of the DNA better, so the J call may be wrong. Germline lookup yields CDR1 DFQATT and CDR2 SNEGSKA (reference sequence). The CDR3 totals 15 residues. For the CDR3, the DNA is TGCAGCGCTGAACAGAGCGGGACAGGGGGCTCCGAGCAGTACTTC. This codes for CSAEQSGTGGSEQYF.

This clonotype was picked up many times. The genes are TRBV20-1 and TRBJ1-2, with D perhaps matching TRBD1 (5 bases). V was shortened by 0 bases and J by 2 bases, with 13 bases between the two germline ends. The CDR3 has 15 amino acids. CDR1 and CDR2 from the germline V gene are DFQATT and SNEGSKA (reference sequence). CDR3 region: CSARDPGDLNYGYTF. DNA of the CDR3: TGCAGTGCTAGAGATCCGGGGGACTTAAACTATGGCTACACCTTC.

The chain carries TRBV28 and TRBJ1-2, with 9 bases fitting TRBD1. With V trimmed by 6 bases and J by 0 bases, 14 bases remained unmatched. CDR1 is MDHEN, CDR2 SYDVKM, per germline. The CDR3 sequence is 18 residues long. Written as DNA, the CDR3 is TGTGCCAGCAGCCCCTCAGGACAGGGGCCCGGTACTAACTATGGCTACACCTTC. It codes for CASSPSGQGPGTNYGYTF.

V is TRBV9 and J is TRBJ2-2; D remains ambiguous. The germline V gene has CDR1 SGDLS and CDR2 YYNGEE. The CDR3 totals 14 residues. Trimming cost V 4 bases and J 6 bases, with 13 bases left between them. The CDR3 DNA reads as TGTGCCAGCAGCCCCCTTTTGGGTGCCGGGGAGCTGTTTTTT. It is translated as CASSPLLGAGELFF.

At least ten counts were recorded for this clonotype. The genes are TRBV7-2 and TRBJ2-1; 7 nucleotides agree with TRBD2. The CDR3 is 14 residues long. Looked up from germline, CDR1 is SGHTA and CDR2 is FQGNSA. With 5 bases clipped from V and 8 bases from J, the junction kept 9 bases outside the gene matches. The CDR3 region is CASSPLTGRDEQFF. The DNA of the CDR3 is TGTGCCAGCAGCCCCCTCACGGGGAGGGATGAGCAGTTCTTC.

To note about this clonotype: One end of the junction fails to match germline, which may point to a read error. The rearrangement uses TRBV12-3 or TRBV12-4 and TRBJ2-5; D not certain. This CDR3 has 13 residues. For the CDR3, the DNA is TGTGCCAGCAGGGCGGAATCGATAGAGGCCCAGTACTTC. This gives the protein CASRAESIEAQYF.

With respect to this clonotype: This may be a read error: a much more frequent sequence differs by one nucleotide. V and J are TRBV7-8 and TRBJ1-2; no definite D call. This CDR3 comprises 15 residues. CDR1 and CDR2 (germline): SGHVS, FQNEAQ. The V end was cut by 11 bases, the J end by 1 base, with 20 bases between. CDR3 in DNA: TGTGCCTGCACCCTGACAACTAATTTTAACTATGGCTACACCTTC. This encodes CACTLTTNFNYGYTF.